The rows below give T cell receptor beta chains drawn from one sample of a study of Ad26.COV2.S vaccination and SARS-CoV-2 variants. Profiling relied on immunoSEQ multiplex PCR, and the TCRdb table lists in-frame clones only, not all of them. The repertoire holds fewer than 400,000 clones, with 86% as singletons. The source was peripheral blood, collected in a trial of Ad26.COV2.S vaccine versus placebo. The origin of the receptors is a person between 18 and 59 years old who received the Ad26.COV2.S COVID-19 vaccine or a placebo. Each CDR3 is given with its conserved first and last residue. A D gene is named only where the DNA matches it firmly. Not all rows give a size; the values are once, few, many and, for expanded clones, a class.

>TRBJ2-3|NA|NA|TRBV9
CASSVAVFGGRADTQYF
TGTGCCAGCAGCGTAGCTGTATTTGGAGGGCGGGCAGATACGCAGTATTTT
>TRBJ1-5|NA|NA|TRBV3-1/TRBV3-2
CASNAGNSNQPQHF
TGTGCCAGCAACGCGGGGAACAGCAATCAGCCCCAGCATTTT
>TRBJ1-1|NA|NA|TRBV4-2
CASSQDPQGRGTEAFF
TGTGCCAGCAGCCAAGACCCCCAGGGGAGGGGCACTGAAGCTTTCTTT
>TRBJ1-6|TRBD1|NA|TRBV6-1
CASSVVWGQGNSPLHF
TGTGCCAGCAGTGTGGTATGGGGACAGGGAAATTCACCCCTCCACTTT
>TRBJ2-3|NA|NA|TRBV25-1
CASSSTSQDTDTQYF
TGTGCCAGCAGTTCCACATCCCAAGACACAGATACGCAGTATTTT
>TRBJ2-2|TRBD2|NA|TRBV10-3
CAISWTSGGFLTGELFF
TGTGCCATCAGCTGGACTAGCGGGGGGTTTTTGACCGGGGAGCTGTTTTTT
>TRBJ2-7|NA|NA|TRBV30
CACSQQEQYF
TGTGCCTGTTCACAACAGGAGCAGTACTTC
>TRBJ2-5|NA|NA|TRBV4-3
CASSHGETQYF
TGCGCCAGCAGCCACGGAGAGACCCAGTACTTC
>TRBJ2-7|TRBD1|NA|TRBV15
CATSSDRGPSYEQYF
TGTGCCACCAGCAGCGACAGGGGGCCGTCCTACGAGCAGTACTTC
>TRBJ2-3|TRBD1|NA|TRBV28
CASSLPGTGYTDTQYF
TGTGCCAGCAGTCTGCCCGGGACAGGGTACACAGATACGCAGTATTTT
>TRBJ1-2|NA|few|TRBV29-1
CSSLGDGYTF
TGCTCCTCGTTGGGGGATGGCTACACCTTC
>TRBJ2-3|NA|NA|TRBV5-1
CASSSRDGVTDTQYF
TGCGCCAGCAGCTCCCGGGACGGGGTGACAGATACGCAGTATTTT
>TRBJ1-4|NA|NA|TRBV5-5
CASSLGNRVGEKLFF
TGTGCCAGCAGCTTGGGGAACAGGGTCGGTGAAAAACTGTTTTTT
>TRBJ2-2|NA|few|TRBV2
CASSEAETSTGELFF
TGTGCCAGCAGTGAAGCGGAGACAAGCACCGGGGAGCTGTTTTTT
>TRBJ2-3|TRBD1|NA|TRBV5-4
CASSEKTGGTDTQYF
TGTGCCAGCAGCGAAAAGACAGGGGGCACAGATACGCAGTATTTT
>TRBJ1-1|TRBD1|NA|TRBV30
CAWIRDRATEAFF
TGTGCCTGGATAAGGGACAGGGCAACTGAAGCTTTCTTT
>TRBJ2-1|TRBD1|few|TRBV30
CATAGTGNYNEQFF
TGTGCGACAGCCGGGACAGGGAATTACAATGAGCAGTTCTTC
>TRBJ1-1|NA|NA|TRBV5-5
CASSLEAGVEAFF
TGTGCCAGCAGCTTGGAGGCAGGGGTTGAAGCTTTCTTT
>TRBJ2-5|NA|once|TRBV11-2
CASSFGNQETQYF
TGTGCCAGCAGCTTTGGCAACCAAGAGACCCAGTACTTC
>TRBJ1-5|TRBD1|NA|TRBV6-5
CASRPGTGGDQPQHF
TGTGCCAGCAGGCCCGGGACAGGGGGCGATCAGCCCCAGCATTTT
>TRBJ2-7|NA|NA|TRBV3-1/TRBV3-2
CASSQRGEQYF
TGTGCCAGCAGCCAACGTGGTGAGCAGTACTTC